These T cell receptor beta chains were read from a single sample in a study of blood T cells in healthy people across ages. TCRdb recomputed calls from the 5' RACE reads with MiXCR, one row per CDR3 protein. The sample has about 1.6 million distinct CDR3 sequences, approximately 32% seen once. Sequenced material: blood. Receptors originate from a young woman in good health. Both conserved end residues are part of each CDR3. The D gene is left open where the match is weak. Size tells how often a clone was seen (once, few, many) or the class of an expanded clone, and some rows leave it out.

CASSIGPGGSSYEQYF | TGTGCCAGTAGTATAGGGCCCGGCGGGAGCTCCTACGAGCAGTACTTC | TRBV19 | TRBD2 | TRBJ2-7 | NA
CSARDRSGGAPGNEQFF | TGCAGTGCTAGAGATCGTAGCGGGGGGGCCCCAGGGAATGAGCAGTTCTTC | TRBV20-1 | TRBD2 | TRBJ2-1 | NA
CASSPRLAGGPVDTQYF | TGTGCCAGCAGCCCCCGCCTAGCGGGGGGGCCGGTAGATACGCAGTATTTT | TRBV7-3 | TRBD2 | TRBJ2-3 | NA
CAGQGARKETQYF | TGTGCCGGACAGGGGGCGCGAAAGGAGACCCAGTACTTC | TRBV6-1 | TRBD1 | TRBJ2-5 | NA
CSANGWDSYEQYF | TGCAGTGCTAACGGGTGGGACTCCTACGAGCAGTACTTC | TRBV20-1 | NA | TRBJ2-7 | NA
CASSEALYYEQYF | TGTGCCAGCAGTGAAGCGCTTTACTACGAGCAGTACTTC | TRBV2 | NA | TRBJ2-7 | NA
CASSLAGRPNSYEQYF | TGCGCCAGCAGCTTGGCTGGCAGACCCAACTCCTACGAGCAGTACTTC | TRBV5-1 | NA | TRBJ2-7 | NA
CASSTGLAGYLTDTQYF | TGTGCCAGCAGCACAGGACTAGCGGGGTACCTAACAGATACGCAGTATTTT | TRBV7-2 | TRBD2 | TRBJ2-3 | few
CASSSSLAGIYNEQFF | TGTGCCAGCAGCTCATCTTTAGCGGGAATCTACAATGAGCAGTTCTTC | TRBV11-1 | TRBD2 | TRBJ2-1 | NA
CASSQPLQGYYGYTF | TGCGCCAGCAGCCAACCTCTACAGGGCTACTATGGCTACACCTTC | TRBV4-1 | NA | TRBJ1-2 | NA
CASSHTVQEGYTF | TGCGCCAGCAGCCACACAGTTCAGGAGGGCTACACCTTC | TRBV5-1 | NA | TRBJ1-2 | few
CASSPPIGTEAFF | TGTGCCAGCTCACCCCCTATTGGCACTGAAGCTTTCTTT | TRBV18 | NA | TRBJ1-1 | NA
CSAPTVAGLSDTQYF | TGCAGTGCGCCGACGGTTGCGGGACTCTCAGATACGCAGTATTTT | TRBV20-1 | NA | TRBJ2-3 | few
CASSYSRASGNERFF | TGTGCCAGCAGTTACTCGAGAGCCAGTGGCAATGAGCGGTTCTTC | TRBV6-5 | NA | TRBJ2-1 | NA
CASSAGQGTSLYDIQYF | TGTGCCAGCAGTGCGGGACAGGGGACATCACTATATGACATTCAGTACTTC | TRBV27 | TRBD1 | TRBJ2-4 | NA
CASSRTGTEAFF | TGTGCCAGCAGCCGGACAGGGACTGAAGCTTTCTTT | TRBV12-3/TRBV12-4 | TRBD1 | TRBJ1-1 | many
CAISERSGTQYF | TGTGCCATCAGTGAACGTTCAGGTACGCAGTATTTT | TRBV10-3 | NA | TRBJ2-3 | NA
CASSLRSGGTADTQYF | TGTGCCAGCAGTTTACGGAGCGGGGGTACGGCAGATACGCAGTATTTT | TRBV12-3/TRBV12-4 | TRBD2 | TRBJ2-3 | few
CASKGDRESPLHF | TGCGCCAGCAAAGGGGACAGGGAATCACCCCTCCACTTT | TRBV5-1 | TRBD1 | TRBJ1-6 | many
CASSLTDRQRTSGRGETQYF | TGTGCCAGCAGCTTAACGGATCGACAGAGGACTAGCGGGAGGGGGGAGACCCAGTACTTC | TRBV7-3 | TRBD2 | TRBJ2-5 | few
CASSGDSAQFF | TGCGCCAGCAGCGGGGACTCCGCCCAGTTCTTC | TRBV5-1 | NA | TRBJ2-1 | few
CASSYSSHIEVYEQYF | TGTGCCAGCAGTTACTCGTCCCATATAGAGGTCTACGAGCAGTACTTC | TRBV6-5 | NA | TRBJ2-7 | NA